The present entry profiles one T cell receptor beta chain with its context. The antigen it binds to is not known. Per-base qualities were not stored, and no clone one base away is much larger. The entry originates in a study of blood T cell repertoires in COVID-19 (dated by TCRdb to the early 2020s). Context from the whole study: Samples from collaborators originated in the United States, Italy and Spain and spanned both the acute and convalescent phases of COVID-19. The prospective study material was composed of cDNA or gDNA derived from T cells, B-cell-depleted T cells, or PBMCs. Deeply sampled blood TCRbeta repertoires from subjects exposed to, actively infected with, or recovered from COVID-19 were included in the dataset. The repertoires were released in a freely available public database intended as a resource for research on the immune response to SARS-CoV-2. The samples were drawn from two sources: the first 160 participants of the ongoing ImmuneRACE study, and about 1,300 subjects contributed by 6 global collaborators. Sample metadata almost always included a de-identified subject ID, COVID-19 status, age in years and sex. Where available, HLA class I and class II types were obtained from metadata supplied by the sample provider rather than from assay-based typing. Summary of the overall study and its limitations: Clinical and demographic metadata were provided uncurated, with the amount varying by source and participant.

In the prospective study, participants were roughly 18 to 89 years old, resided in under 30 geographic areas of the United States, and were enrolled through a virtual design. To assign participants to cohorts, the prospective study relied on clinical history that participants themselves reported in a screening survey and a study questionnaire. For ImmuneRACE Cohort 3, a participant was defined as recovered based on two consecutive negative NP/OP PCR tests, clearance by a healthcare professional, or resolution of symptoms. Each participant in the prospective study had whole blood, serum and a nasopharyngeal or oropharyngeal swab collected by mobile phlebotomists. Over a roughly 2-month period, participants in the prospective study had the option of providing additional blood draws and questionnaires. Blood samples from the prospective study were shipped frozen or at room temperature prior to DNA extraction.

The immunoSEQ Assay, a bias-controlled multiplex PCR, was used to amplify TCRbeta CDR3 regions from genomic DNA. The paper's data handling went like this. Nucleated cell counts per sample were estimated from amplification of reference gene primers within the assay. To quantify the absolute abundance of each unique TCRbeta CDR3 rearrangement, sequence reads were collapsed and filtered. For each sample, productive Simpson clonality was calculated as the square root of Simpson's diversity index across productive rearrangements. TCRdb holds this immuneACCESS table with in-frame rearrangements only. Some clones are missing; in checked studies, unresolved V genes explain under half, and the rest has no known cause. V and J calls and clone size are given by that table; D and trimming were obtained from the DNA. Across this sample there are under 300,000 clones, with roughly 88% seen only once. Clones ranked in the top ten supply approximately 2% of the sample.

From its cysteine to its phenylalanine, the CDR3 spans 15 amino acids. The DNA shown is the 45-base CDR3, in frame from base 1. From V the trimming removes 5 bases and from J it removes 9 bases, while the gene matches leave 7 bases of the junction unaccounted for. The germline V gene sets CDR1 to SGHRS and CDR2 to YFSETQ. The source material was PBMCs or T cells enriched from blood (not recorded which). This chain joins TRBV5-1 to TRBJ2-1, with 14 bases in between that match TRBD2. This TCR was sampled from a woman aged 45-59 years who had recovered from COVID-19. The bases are TGCGCCAGCAGTATGACTAGCGGGAGGGCCCCTGAGCAGTTCTTC. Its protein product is CASSMTSGRAPEQFF.